The rows below give T cell receptor beta chains drawn from one sample of a study of T-cell memory formation after mild COVID-19. One entry per CDR3 protein results from TCRdb running MiXCR on the 5' RACE reads. The sample contains about 400,000 distinct CDR3 sequences, more than 15% of which appear only once. Sample: PBMCs or a T cell subset sorted from them (not recorded which). Every receptor here comes from a man aged 18 to 30 who had mild COVID-19 (a few samples of this study predate the infection). Cell type and time point are not known. Both conserved end residues are part of each CDR3. A D gene is named only where the DNA matches it firmly. Clone size is stated in some rows and not others, as once, few, many or a class when expanded.

j_call,v_call,clone_size,d_call,cdr3_aa,cdr3_nt
TRBJ1-1,TRBV7-9,few,NA,CASSGLGSRDFF,TGTGCCAGCAGCGGGTTGGGTAGCCGGGATTTCTTT
TRBJ1-1,TRBV11-1,NA,NA,CASSSGNSGTEAFF,TGTGCCAGCAGCTCCGGGAATAGCGGCACTGAAGCTTTCTTT
TRBJ1-2,TRBV20-1,NA,NA,CSAETRGNYGYTF,TGCAGTGCCGAGACCCGGGGAAACTATGGCTACACCTTC
TRBJ2-5,TRBV11-2,NA,NA,CASSLVGPGAQETQYF,TGTGCCAGCAGCTTAGTTGGTCCCGGGGCCCAAGAGACCCAGTACTTC
TRBJ2-7,TRBV6-6,NA,TRBD2,CASRKGLADYYEQYF,TGTGCCAGCAGGAAGGGACTAGCGGACTACTACGAGCAGTACTTC
TRBJ2-2,TRBV5-1,NA,NA,CASSPDLGDTGELFF,TGCGCCAGCAGCCCAGATTTGGGGGACACCGGGGAGCTGTTTTTT
TRBJ1-1,TRBV12-3/TRBV12-4,NA,NA,CASSLRGSNTEAFF,TGTGCCAGCAGTCTTCGGGGGTCGAACACTGAAGCTTTCTTT
TRBJ2-5,TRBV18,NA,TRBD1,CASSPAGTGQETQYF,TGTGCCAGCTCCCCAGCCGGGACAGGACAAGAGACCCAGTACTTC
TRBJ1-5,TRBV5-1,few,TRBD1,CASSWDRGQNQPQHF,TGCGCCAGCAGCTGGGACAGGGGGCAGAATCAGCCCCAGCATTTT
TRBJ1-1,TRBV28,few,TRBD1,CASSPDRALAEAFF,TGTGCCAGCAGTCCAGACAGGGCCCTCGCTGAAGCTTTCTTT
TRBJ2-3,TRBV30,NA,NA,CAWSPGGSDTQYF,TGTGCCTGGAGTCCTGGGGGATCAGATACGCAGTATTTT
TRBJ2-1,TRBV20-1,NA,TRBD1,CSATDRVSEQFF,TGCAGTGCTACCGACAGGGTTAGTGAGCAGTTCTTC
TRBJ1-1,TRBV6-5,few,NA,CASSYEGRGVNTEAFF,TGTGCCAGCAGTTACGAGGGTAGGGGGGTGAACACTGAAGCTTTCTTT
TRBJ1-5,TRBV6-5,NA,NA,CASSPGPPYNQPQHF,TGTGCCAGCAGTCCAGGGCCCCCCTACAATCAGCCCCAGCATTTT
TRBJ2-2,TRBV5-1,few,TRBD2,CASRAGTNTGELFF,TGCGCCAGCAGAGCGGGGACGAACACCGGGGAGCTGTTTTTT
TRBJ2-5,TRBV4-2,NA,TRBD2,CASSQGAGGPGETQYF,TGTGCCAGCAGCCAAGGAGCGGGGGGGCCGGGAGAGACCCAGTACTTC
TRBJ2-3,TRBV19,many,TRBD1,CASSPGTEVDTQYF,TGTGCCAGTAGTCCGGGGACAGAGGTGGATACGCAGTATTTT
TRBJ1-2,TRBV20-1,NA,NA,CSASLSDRPNYGYTF,TGCAGTGCTAGCCTCTCCGACCGACCTAACTATGGCTACACCTTC
TRBJ2-3,TRBV24-1,few,TRBD2,CATSALGGGYTQYF,TGTGCCACCAGTGCCCTGGGGGGGGGATATACGCAGTATTTT
TRBJ2-1,TRBV5-6,many,TRBD2,CASSLASGGNYNEQFF,TGTGCCAGCAGCTTGGCTAGCGGGGGGAACTACAATGAGCAGTTCTTC
TRBJ1-1,TRBV11-2,NA,NA,CASSLDHNTEAFF,TGTGCCAGCAGCTTAGATCATAACACTGAAGCTTTCTTT
TRBJ2-3,TRBV7-2,many,TRBD2,CASSLSGDTDTQYF,TGTGCCAGCAGCTTGAGCGGGGACACAGATACGCAGTATTTT
TRBJ1-1,TRBV5-1,few,NA,CASSFGAGPEAFF,TGCGCCAGCAGCTTTGGGGCAGGCCCTGAAGCTTTCTTT
TRBJ1-2,TRBV6-2/TRBV6-3,NA,NA,CASSYDGGYGYTF,TGTGCCAGCAGTTACGACGGGGGCTATGGCTACACCTTC
TRBJ1-2,TRBV27,NA,NA,CASGPTGGVSRTF,TGTGCCAGCGGACCTACAGGAGGAGTGTCGAGGACCTTC
TRBJ1-5,TRBV7-9,few,NA,CASSPSGYSNQPQHF,TGTGCCAGCAGCCCTAGTGGGTATAGCAATCAGCCCCAGCATTTT
TRBJ1-4,TRBV4-3,NA,NA,CASSQDGGHNEKLFF,TGCGCCAGCAGCCAAGATGGGGGGCATAATGAAAAACTGTTTTTT
TRBJ2-7,TRBV6-2/TRBV6-3,NA,NA,CASSTRTVPYEQYF,TGTGCCAGCAGTACCAGGACAGTCCCCTACGAGCAGTACTTC
TRBJ1-2,TRBV4-2,NA,NA,CASSQSGTWYGYTF,TGTGCCAGCAGCCAATCCGGGACATGGTATGGCTACACCTTC
TRBJ1-1,TRBV12-3/TRBV12-4,NA,NA,CASSRGGGGTEAFF,TGTGCCAGCAGTCGCGGGGGGGGCGGGACTGAAGCTTTCTTT
TRBJ2-1,TRBV10-3,NA,TRBD2,CAISESASGGANEQFF,TGTGCCATCAGTGAGTCGGCTAGCGGGGGGGCTAATGAGCAGTTCTTC
TRBJ1-1,TRBV4-2,few,NA,CASSQDRWNTEAFF,TGTGCCAGCAGCCAAGATAGATGGAACACTGAAGCTTTCTTT
TRBJ2-7,TRBV11-2,few,NA,CASSFRGITYEQYF,TGTGCCAGCAGCTTTCGTGGAATTACCTACGAGCAGTACTTC
TRBJ1-1,TRBV11-2,few,NA,CASSLLHSNTEAFF,TGTGCCAGCAGCTTATTACACAGTAACACTGAAGCTTTCTTT
TRBJ1-2,TRBV4-1,few,NA,CASSQVLGLDYGYTF,TGCGCCAGCAGCCAAGTCCTGGGCTTAGACTATGGCTACACCTTC
TRBJ2-2,TRBV5-1,many,NA,CASSLISGSGGELFF,TGCGCCAGCAGCTTGATATCGGGGTCCGGCGGGGAGCTGTTTTTT
TRBJ1-6,TRBV20-1,few,NA,CGTAGLVANSPLHF,TGCGGCACGGCCGGTCTGGTTGCAAATTCACCCCTCCACTTT
TRBJ2-3,TRBV6-5,few,TRBD1,CASSQYRGLGTDTQYF,TGTGCCAGCAGTCAATACAGGGGGCTGGGGACAGATACGCAGTATTTT
TRBJ2-5,TRBV29-1,NA,NA,CSVEQNGPNLGTQYF,TGCAGCGTTGAACAGAACGGGCCCAACTTGGGAACCCAGTACTTC
TRBJ2-3,TRBV29-1,NA,NA,CSVASRQMQGTQYF,TGCAGCGTTGCAAGCCGCCAAATGCAGGGTACGCAGTATTTT
TRBJ2-6,TRBV20-1,NA,NA,CSASRSGANVLTF,TGCAGTGCTAGCCGCTCTGGGGCCAACGTCCTGACTTTC
TRBJ1-5,TRBV27,few,NA,CASRGASGNQPQHF,TGTGCCAGCAGGGGTGCTTCGGGCAATCAGCCCCAGCATTTT
TRBJ2-5,TRBV7-2,few,TRBD2,CASSFQRGGQETQYF,TGTGCCAGCAGCTTTCAGCGGGGGGGGCAAGAGACCCAGTACTTC
TRBJ2-2,TRBV3-1,few,NA,CASSHPPRSTGELFF,TGTGCCAGCAGCCATCCCCCCAGGAGCACCGGGGAGCTGTTTTTT
TRBJ2-6,TRBV7-2,many,NA,CASSFSGANVLTF,TGTGCCAGCAGCTTCTCTGGGGCCAACGTCCTGACTTTC